The clone carrying this T cell receptor (beta chain) came up many times. Antigen: not known. Two oligonucleotides, mixed equimolar, formed the beta constant-region primer covering TRBC1 and TRBC2. Four rounds of PCR amplified the ligated cDNA using nested alpha and beta constant-region primers plus SP2. A single record per CDR3 protein comes from TCRdb applying MiXCR to the UMI-ligation and nested PCR reads. This sample yields 150,000 or so distinct CDR3 sequences, of which over 20% are seen a single time; about 0.11% belongs to the top ten. The sample comes from a study of naive and memory T cell subsets. The CDR3 has 13 amino acids. From germline, CDR1 is MNHEY and CDR2 SVGAGI. V dropped 5 bases and J dropped 14; count of bases not matched to a gene: 10. Study outcomes and limitations: Possibly reflecting memory cells re-expressing CD45RA, a few larger clonotypes occurred in naive repertoires, especially CD8.

This chain uses TRBV6-5 with TRBJ2-1; the match to TRBD1 covers 9 bases. Sequenced sample: naive CD4+ T cells from blood. The sequence derives from a human donor in good health. This CDR3 is CASSNTRQGVEFF. The CDR3 DNA follows: TGTGCCAGCAGTAACACCCGACAGGGGGTTGAGTTCTTC.